The entry that follows covers one T cell receptor beta chain sequence. The CDR3 consists of 16 residues. From germline, CDR1 is SGHTA and CDR2 FQGNSA. For each CDR3 protein, TCRdb gives one entry from its re-call of the 5' RACE reads, without DNA. The sample's table shows about 260,000 distinct CDR3 sequences. The sample originates from a study of T cells expressing NK-cell markers. This receptor was taken from a woman between 18 and 70 years old in good health. The rearrangement joins TRBV7-2 to TRBJ2-1; absent DNA, TCRdb's TRBD1 call cannot be checked. The source material was blood T cells: a sorted CD56 or NKG2C T cell subset, CD4+ or CD8+ T cells, or bulk PBMC T cells (not recorded which). CDR3 region: CASSPQTGVSYNEQFF.